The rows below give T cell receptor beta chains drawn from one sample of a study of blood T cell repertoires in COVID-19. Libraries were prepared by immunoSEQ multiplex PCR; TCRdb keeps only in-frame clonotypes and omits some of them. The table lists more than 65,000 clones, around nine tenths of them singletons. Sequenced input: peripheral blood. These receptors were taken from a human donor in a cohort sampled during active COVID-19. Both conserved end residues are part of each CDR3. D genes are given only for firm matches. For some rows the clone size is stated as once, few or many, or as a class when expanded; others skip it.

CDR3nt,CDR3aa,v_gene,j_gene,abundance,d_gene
TGTGCCAGCAGCTTAACCGCAGGGGGGTGGTACGAGCAGTACTTC,CASSLTAGGWYEQYF,TRBV7-2,TRBJ2-7,NA,NA
TGCGCCAGCAGCCAGACAGGGGGCGAGCAGTACTTC,CASSQTGGEQYF,TRBV5-1,TRBJ2-7,NA,TRBD1
TGCGCCAGCAGTGTCAGACAGGGGAGCTCCTACGAGCAGTACTTC,CASSVRQGSSYEQYF,TRBV4-1,TRBJ2-7,NA,TRBD1
TGTGCCAGTAGTCCTGGACAGGGTAGTTCCTACGAGCAGTACTTC,CASSPGQGSSYEQYF,TRBV19,TRBJ2-7,NA,TRBD1
TGCGCCAGCAGCCAGTTAGGAGCGGGGTCGCCCTCCTACGAGCAGTACTTC,CASSQLGAGSPSYEQYF,TRBV4-1,TRBJ2-7,NA,TRBD2
TGTGCCAGCAGTTTGCAGGGATTGACCTACGAGCAGTACTTC,CASSLQGLTYEQYF,TRBV27,TRBJ2-7,NA,NA
TGTGCCAGCAGCTCTGGGGGGGCTCACAATGAGCAGTTCTTC,CASSSGGAHNEQFF,TRBV6-5,TRBJ2-1,NA,NA
TGCGCCAGCAGCTTGGCTGGGGGCCAGCGGAACACTGAAGCTTTCTTT,CASSLAGGQRNTEAFF,TRBV5-1,TRBJ1-1,NA,NA
TGTGCCAGCAGCTTAGACGGGGGGGCCGGGAAGACCCAGTACTTC,CASSLDGGAGKTQYF,TRBV11-3,TRBJ2-5,NA,TRBD2
TGTGCCAGCAGTCCGAGCTCTGGGGCCAACGTCCTGACTTTC,CASSPSSGANVLTF,TRBV6-6,TRBJ2-6,few,NA
TGTGCCAGCTCACCCCCAGGGGGACGGCCGAACACTGAAGCTTTCTTT,CASSPPGGRPNTEAFF,TRBV18,TRBJ1-1,NA,TRBD1
TGCAGCGTTCTACAGGGGGCCAATGGCTACACCTTC,CSVLQGANGYTF,TRBV29-1,TRBJ1-2,NA,TRBD1
TGTGCCAGCAGCTCCCCAATCACAGATACGCAGTATTTT,CASSSPITDTQYF,TRBV7-2,TRBJ2-3,NA,NA
TGTGCCAGCAGTTTCGGTAGGAGGCCGTACTCGGTCATGAACACTGAAGCTTTCTTT,CASSFGRRPYSVMNTEAFF,TRBV11-2,TRBJ1-1,NA,NA
TGTGCCAGCAGTGTAAGACAGGGCTACGAGCAGTACTTC,CASSVRQGYEQYF,TRBV25-1,TRBJ2-7,NA,TRBD1
TGTGCCATCAGTGAGTCGTCCTTGGGCAGGCAGTCCTACAATGAGCAGTTCTTC,CAISESSLGRQSYNEQFF,TRBV10-3,TRBJ2-1,NA,NA
TGTGCCAGCAAAGGGGAGGCTCCAGGGCCCAGGTTCGAAAAACTGTTTTTT,CASKGEAPGPRFEKLFF,TRBV2,TRBJ1-4,NA,NA
TGTGCCATCGGGGGCGGACCGTCTCTTTTT,CAIGGGPSLF,TRBV10-3,TRBJ1-1,NA,NA
TGTGCCAGCAGCTTGCCAGGGGCTGGTGGGGGCTACACCTTC,CASSLPGAGGGYTF,TRBV5-4,TRBJ1-2,NA,NA
TGTGCCAGCAGTTCGGGTTATAATTCACCCCTCCACTTT,CASSSGYNSPLHF,TRBV6-2/TRBV6-3,TRBJ1-6,NA,NA
TGTGCCAGCAGCCCGGGAGGGGACGGCTACACCTTC,CASSPGGDGYTF,TRBV9,TRBJ1-2,NA,NA
TGTGCCATCAGTTTAGGACAGGGAGACGAGCAGTACTTC,CAISLGQGDEQYF,TRBV10-3,TRBJ2-7,few,TRBD1
TGTGCCAGTAGGACTACCGGGACAGGGGATCGATATGAAAAACTGTTTTTT,CASRTTGTGDRYEKLFF,TRBV19,TRBJ1-4,NA,TRBD1
TGCGCCAGCAGCCAAGAGCTAACAGATGGTACCGGCAGCTACGAGCAGTACTTC,CASSQELTDGTGSYEQYF,TRBV4-1,TRBJ2-7,NA,NA
TGTGCCAGCAGCACGACCGCCGGGACAGGGTCGGGCTATGGCTACACCTTC,CASSTTAGTGSGYGYTF,TRBV7-2,TRBJ1-2,NA,TRBD1
TGCGCCAGCAGCCAAGATCTTCATGGACAGCTGTCCTCTGGGGCCAACGTCCTGACTTTC,CASSQDLHGQLSSGANVLTF,TRBV4-3,TRBJ2-6,NA,NA
TGTGCCAGTAGTATAGAGGCCGACTTAATCACGGTCACTGAAGCTTTCTTT,CASSIEADLITVTEAFF,TRBV19,TRBJ1-1,NA,NA
TGTGCCAGCAGCTACCAGGGTCAAGTCCCTGAAGCTTTCTTT,CASSYQGQVPEAFF,TRBV7-2,TRBJ1-1,NA,NA
TGCGCCAGCAGCCCGTTGGACACCCTCTCCTACGAGCAGTACTTC,CASSPLDTLSYEQYF,TRBV4-1,TRBJ2-7,NA,NA
TGTGCCAGCAGCTTCTATACTAGCTCAGATACGCAGTATTTT,CASSFYTSSDTQYF,TRBV14,TRBJ2-3,NA,NA
TGCGCCAGCAGCCAAGCCAGGCTGAACACTGAAGCTTTCTTT,CASSQARLNTEAFF,TRBV4-1,TRBJ1-1,once,NA
TGTGCCAGCAACTTGGAACGTGGGAGACCTAACTATGGCTACACCTTC,CASNLERGRPNYGYTF,TRBV7-2,TRBJ1-2,NA,NA
TGCGCCAGCAGTGAAATCCGGCAGGGAGGTGGCTACACCTTC,CASSEIRQGGGYTF,TRBV10-2,TRBJ1-2,NA,NA
TGTGCCAGCAGCCCGGGTAATGAAAAACTGTTTTTT,CASSPGNEKLFF,TRBV7-6,TRBJ1-4,NA,NA
TGTGCCAGCAGCAGAGGACAGGACTCCTACGAGCAGTACTTC,CASSRGQDSYEQYF,TRBV9,TRBJ2-7,NA,TRBD1
TGTGCCAGCAGGTGGACAGGGACTATCCAAGAGACCCAGTACTTC,CASRWTGTIQETQYF,TRBV11-2,TRBJ2-5,NA,NA